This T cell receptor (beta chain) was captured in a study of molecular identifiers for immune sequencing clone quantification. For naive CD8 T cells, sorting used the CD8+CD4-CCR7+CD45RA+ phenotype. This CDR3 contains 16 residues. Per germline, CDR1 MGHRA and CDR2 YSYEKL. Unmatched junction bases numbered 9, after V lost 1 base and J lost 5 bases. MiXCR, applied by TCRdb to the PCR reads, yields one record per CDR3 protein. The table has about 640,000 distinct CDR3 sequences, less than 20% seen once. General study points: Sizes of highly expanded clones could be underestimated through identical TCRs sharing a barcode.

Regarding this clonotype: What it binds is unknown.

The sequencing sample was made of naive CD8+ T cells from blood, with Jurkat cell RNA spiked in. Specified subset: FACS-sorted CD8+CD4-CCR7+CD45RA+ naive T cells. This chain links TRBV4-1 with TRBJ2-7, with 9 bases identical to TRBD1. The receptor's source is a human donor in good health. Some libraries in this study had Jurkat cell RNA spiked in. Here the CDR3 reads CASSQGTGASLDEQYF. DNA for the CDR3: TGCGCCAGCAGCCAAGGGACAGGGGCTAGCCTCGACGAGCAGTACTTC.